This T cell receptor (beta chain) was sequenced in a study of blood T cell repertoires in COVID-19. Study information: Nucleic acid was either cDNA or gDNA, and it came from T cells, B-cell-depleted T cells, or PBMCs.

CDR3 size: 14 residues. Trimming removed 2 bases from V and 4 bases from J, with 11 bases in between. The germline V gene has CDR1 ENHRY and CDR2 SYGVKD. Measured with immunoSEQ multiplex PCR; TCRdb has only the in-frame clones, and not every one. Of 70,000 or so clones listed, under 85% are singletons. The receptor's source is a man aged 55-75 years with COVID-19, enrolled during active disease. Sequences were obtained from peripheral blood. The gene calls are TRBV10-3 and TRBJ2-5, with D perhaps matching TRBD1 (7 bases). CDR3 sequence: CAISEGQGGETQYF. The DNA of the CDR3 is TGTGCCATCAGTGAGGGGCAGGGGGGAGAGACCCAGTACTTC.